This T cell receptor (beta chain) emerged from a study of PD-1 and CTLA-4 blockade in melanoma. The CDR3 covers 17 residues. CDR1 and CDR2 (germline): LNHDA, SQIVND (reference sequence). V lost 0 bases to trimming and J lost 2 bases, with 15 bases between them. Libraries were prepared by immunoSEQ multiplex PCR; TCRdb keeps only in-frame clonotypes and omits some of them. Of tens of thousands of clones in the sample, approximately 88% were seen once. The sample consisted of CD8+ T cells from peripheral blood, taken before anti-PD-1 treatment. The V call is TRBV19, the J call TRBJ2-3; D perhaps matches TRBD2 (6 bases). This clonotype was sampled from a human donor with melanoma. The CDR3, as DNA: TGTGCCAGTAGTATAGAAACCGGGACTGGAAACACAGATACGCAGTATTTT. Protein product: CASSIETGTGNTDTQYF.